This TCR beta chain appears in the sequencing data of a study of metastatic and nonmetastatic thyroid tumors. CDR3 length: 12 amino acids. Germline-derived CDR1 and CDR2 are SGHVS and FNYEAQ. Trimming pared 10 bases from V and 0 bases from J, leaving 9 bases between. MiXCR was used by TCRdb to re-call the PCR reads. The sample lists tens of thousands of clones; about an eighth were seen once. Each patient went into thyroid surgery without having received any treatment. Comment on this clone: It may be a read error: a sequence one base away is much more abundant.

This chain links TRBV7-6 with TRBJ1-1, with no clear D. The specimen sequenced was blood. This TCR was sampled from a male donor with papillary thyroid cancer or a benign thyroid nodule (not recorded which). Some clones in this sample may be carry-over from other donors' samples. The CDR3 coding sequence is TGTGCCACTAGATGGTTGAACACTGAAGCTTTCTTT. It codes for CATRWLNTEAFF.